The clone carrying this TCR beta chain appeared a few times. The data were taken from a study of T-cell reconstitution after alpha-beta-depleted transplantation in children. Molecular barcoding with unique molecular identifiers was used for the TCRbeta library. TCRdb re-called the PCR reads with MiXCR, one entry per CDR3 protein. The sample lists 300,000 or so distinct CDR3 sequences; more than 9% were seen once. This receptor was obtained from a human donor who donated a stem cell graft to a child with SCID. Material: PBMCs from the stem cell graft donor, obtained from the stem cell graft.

The CDR3 spells CASSLAAAGGTEAFF. DNA of the CDR3: TGCGCCAGCAGCTTGGCCGCGGCAGGGGGCACTGAAGCTTTCTTT. The chain links TRBV5-1 to TRBJ1-1, with 7 bases aligning to TRBD1. Losses at the gene ends were 0 bases for V and 4 bases for J; bases not matched to a gene: 6. CDR1 and CDR2 (germline): SGHRS, YFSETQ. This CDR3 is built from 15 residues.